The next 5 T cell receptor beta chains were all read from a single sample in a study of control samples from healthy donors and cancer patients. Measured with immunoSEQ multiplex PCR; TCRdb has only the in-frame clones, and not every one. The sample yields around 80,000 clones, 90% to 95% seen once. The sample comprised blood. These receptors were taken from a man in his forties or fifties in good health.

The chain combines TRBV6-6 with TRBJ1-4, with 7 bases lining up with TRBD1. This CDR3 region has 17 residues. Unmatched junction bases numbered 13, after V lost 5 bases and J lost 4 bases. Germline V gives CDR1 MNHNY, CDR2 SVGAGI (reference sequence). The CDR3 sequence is CASSRTGTAQINEKLFF. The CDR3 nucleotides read TGTGCCAGCAGTCGAACCGGGACAGCGCAAATTAATGAAAAACTGTTTTTT.

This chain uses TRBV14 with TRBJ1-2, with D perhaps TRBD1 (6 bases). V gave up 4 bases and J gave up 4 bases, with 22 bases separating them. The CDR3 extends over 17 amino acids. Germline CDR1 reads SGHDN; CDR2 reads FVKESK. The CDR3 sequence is CASSPGGGLRGGYGYTF. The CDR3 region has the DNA TGTGCCAGCAGCCCCGGGGGTGGTCTCAGGGGAGGCTATGGCTACACCTTC. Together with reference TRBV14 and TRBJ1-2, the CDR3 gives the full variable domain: EAGVTQFPSHSVIEKGQTVTLRCDPISGHDNLYWYRRVMGKEIKFLLHFVKESKQDESGMPNNRFLAERTGGTYSTLKVQPAELEDSGVYFCASSPGGGLRGGYGYTFGSGTRLTVV.

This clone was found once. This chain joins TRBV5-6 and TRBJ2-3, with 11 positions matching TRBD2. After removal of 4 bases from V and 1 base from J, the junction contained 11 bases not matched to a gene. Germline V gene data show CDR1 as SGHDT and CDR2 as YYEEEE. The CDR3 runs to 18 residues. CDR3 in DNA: TGTGCCAGCAGCCCGGGACTAGCGGAATTTATCCGCACAGATACGCAGTATTTT. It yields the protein CASSPGLAEFIRTDTQYF.

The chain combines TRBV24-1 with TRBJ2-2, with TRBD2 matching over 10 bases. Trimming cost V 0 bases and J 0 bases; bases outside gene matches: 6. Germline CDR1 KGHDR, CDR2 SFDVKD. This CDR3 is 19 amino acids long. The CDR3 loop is CATSDLLSGGPANTGELFF. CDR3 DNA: TGTGCCACCAGTGATTTGCTTAGCGGGGGGCCGGCGAACACCGGGGAGCTGTTTTTT.

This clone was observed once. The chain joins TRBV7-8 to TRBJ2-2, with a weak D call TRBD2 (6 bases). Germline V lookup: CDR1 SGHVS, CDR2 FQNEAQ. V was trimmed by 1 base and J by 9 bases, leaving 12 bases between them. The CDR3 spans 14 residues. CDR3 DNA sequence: TGTGCCAGCAGCTTAGAGGAGGGGATAAGGGAGCTGTTTTTT. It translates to CASSLEEGIRELFF.